This TCR beta chain was identified in a study of blood T cell repertoires in COVID-19. Germline V gives CDR1 SGHTA, CDR2 FQGNSA. The CDR3 loop spans 15 amino acids. Between the trimmed V and J ends, which lost 5 bases and 3 bases, there was a span of 16 bases. Assay: immunoSEQ multiplex PCR; the TCRdb copy retains only in-frame clones and omits some. The table shows 100,000 to 150,000 clones, with less than 85% occurring only once. This clonotype was sampled from a woman aged 80 or over with acute or convalescent COVID-19. Sequencing input: peripheral blood. The chain has TRBV7-2 and TRBJ1-1, with D hard to call. In DNA form, the CDR3 reads TGTGCCAGCAGCCCTCATAGTGGAGGGTACACTGAAGCTTTCTTT. The encoded protein is CASSPHSGGYTEAFF.